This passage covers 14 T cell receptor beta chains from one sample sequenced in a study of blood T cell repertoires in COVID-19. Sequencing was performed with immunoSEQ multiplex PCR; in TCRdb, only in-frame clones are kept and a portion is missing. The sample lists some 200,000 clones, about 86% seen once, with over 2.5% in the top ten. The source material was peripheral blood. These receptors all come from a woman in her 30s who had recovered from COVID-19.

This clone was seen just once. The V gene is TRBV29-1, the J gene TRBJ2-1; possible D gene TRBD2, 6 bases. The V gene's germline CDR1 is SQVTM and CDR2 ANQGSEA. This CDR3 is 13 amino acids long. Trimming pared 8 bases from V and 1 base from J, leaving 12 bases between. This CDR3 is CSSRGTSYNEQFF. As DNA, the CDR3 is TGCAGCTCTCGGGGGACTTCCTACAATGAGCAGTTCTTC.

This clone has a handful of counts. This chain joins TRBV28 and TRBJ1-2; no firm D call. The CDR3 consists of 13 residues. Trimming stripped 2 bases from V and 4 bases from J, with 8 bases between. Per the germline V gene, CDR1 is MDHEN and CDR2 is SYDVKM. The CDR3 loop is CASSLPGVYGYTF. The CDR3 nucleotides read TGTGCCAGCAGTTTACCGGGAGTCTATGGCTACACCTTC.

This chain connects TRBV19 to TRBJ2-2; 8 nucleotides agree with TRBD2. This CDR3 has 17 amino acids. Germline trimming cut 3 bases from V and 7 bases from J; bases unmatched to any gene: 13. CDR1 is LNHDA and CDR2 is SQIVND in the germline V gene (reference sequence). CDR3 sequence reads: CASSIYERERIVGELFF. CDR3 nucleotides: TGTGCCAGTAGTATCTATGAGCGGGAGAGGATTGTCGGGGAGCTGTTTTTT.

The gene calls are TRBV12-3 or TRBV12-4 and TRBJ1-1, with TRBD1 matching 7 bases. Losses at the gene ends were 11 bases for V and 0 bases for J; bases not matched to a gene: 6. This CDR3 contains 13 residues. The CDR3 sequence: CAVRGDMNTEAFF. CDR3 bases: TGTGCCGTCAGGGGGGATATGAACACTGAAGCTTTCTTT.

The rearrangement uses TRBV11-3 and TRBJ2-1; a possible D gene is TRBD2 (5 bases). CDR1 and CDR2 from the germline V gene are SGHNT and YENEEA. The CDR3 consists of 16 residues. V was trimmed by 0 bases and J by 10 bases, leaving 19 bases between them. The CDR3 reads CASSLERAGLGEEQFF. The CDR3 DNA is TGTGCCAGCAGCTTAGAGCGGGCCGGTCTTGGGGAGGAGCAGTTCTTC.

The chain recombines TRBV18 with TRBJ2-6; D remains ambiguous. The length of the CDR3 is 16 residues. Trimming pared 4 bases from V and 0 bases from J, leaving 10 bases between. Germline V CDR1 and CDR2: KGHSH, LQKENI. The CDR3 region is CASSQAINSGANVLTF. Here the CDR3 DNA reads TGTGCCAGCTCACAAGCGATCAACTCTGGGGCCAACGTCCTGACTTTC.

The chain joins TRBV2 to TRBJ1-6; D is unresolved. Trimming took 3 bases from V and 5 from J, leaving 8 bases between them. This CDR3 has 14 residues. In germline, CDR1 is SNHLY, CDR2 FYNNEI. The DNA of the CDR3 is TGTGCCAGCAGTGATCACGGTCATAATTCACCCCTCCACTTT. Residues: CASSDHGHNSPLHF.

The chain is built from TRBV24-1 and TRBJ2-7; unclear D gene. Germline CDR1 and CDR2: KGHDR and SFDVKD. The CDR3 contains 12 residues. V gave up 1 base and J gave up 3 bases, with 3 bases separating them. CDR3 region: CATSDFNYEQYF. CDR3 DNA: TGTGCCACCAGTGATTTCAACTACGAGCAGTACTTC.

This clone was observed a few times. CDR3 sequence reads: CASSLSGGGSTDTQYF. CDR3 coding DNA: TGCGCCAGCAGCTTGTCAGGGGGCGGTAGCACAGATACGCAGTATTTT. This sequence joins TRBV5-1 and TRBJ2-3; 8 bases map to TRBD1. Trimming at V came to 1 base and at J to 0 bases, leaving 4 bases not matched to a gene. From germline, CDR1 is SGHRS and CDR2 YFSETQ. The CDR3 sequence is 16 residues long.

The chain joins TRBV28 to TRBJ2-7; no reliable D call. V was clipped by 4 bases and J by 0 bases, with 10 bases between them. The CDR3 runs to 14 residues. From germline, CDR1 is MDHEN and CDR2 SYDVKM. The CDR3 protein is CASSSAVSSYEQYF. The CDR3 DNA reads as TGTGCCAGCAGTTCCGCCGTGAGCTCCTACGAGCAGTACTTC.

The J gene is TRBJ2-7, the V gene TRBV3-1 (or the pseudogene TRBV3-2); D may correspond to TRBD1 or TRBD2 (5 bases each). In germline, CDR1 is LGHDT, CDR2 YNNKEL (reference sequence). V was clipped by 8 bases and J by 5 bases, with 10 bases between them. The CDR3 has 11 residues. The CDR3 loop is CASGRGHEQYF. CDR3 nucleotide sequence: TGTGCCAGCGGCCGGGGCCACGAGCAGTACTTC.

The CDR3 spells CASSFAQGAYNEQFF. In nucleotides, the CDR3 is TGTGCCAGCAGCTTCGCACAGGGGGCCTACAATGAGCAGTTCTTC. The rearrangement joins TRBV11-2 to TRBJ2-1; TRBD1 aligns across 8 bases. The germline gives CDR1 SGHAT, CDR2 FQNNGV. This CDR3 contains 15 residues. V was clipped by 3 bases and J by 2 bases; unmatched bases: 3.

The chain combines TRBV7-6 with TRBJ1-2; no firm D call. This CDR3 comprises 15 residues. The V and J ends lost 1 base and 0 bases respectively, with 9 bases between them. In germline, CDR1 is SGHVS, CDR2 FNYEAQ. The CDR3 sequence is CASSLVTNSNYGYTF. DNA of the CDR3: TGTGCCAGCAGCTTAGTTACTAATTCTAACTATGGCTACACCTTC.

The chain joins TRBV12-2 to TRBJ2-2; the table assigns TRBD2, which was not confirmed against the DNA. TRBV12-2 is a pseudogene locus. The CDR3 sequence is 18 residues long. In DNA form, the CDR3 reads TGTGCAAGTCGCTTAGGCGGGACTAGCGAGGGGAACACCGGGGAGCTGTTTTTT. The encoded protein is CASRLGGTSEGNTGELFF.